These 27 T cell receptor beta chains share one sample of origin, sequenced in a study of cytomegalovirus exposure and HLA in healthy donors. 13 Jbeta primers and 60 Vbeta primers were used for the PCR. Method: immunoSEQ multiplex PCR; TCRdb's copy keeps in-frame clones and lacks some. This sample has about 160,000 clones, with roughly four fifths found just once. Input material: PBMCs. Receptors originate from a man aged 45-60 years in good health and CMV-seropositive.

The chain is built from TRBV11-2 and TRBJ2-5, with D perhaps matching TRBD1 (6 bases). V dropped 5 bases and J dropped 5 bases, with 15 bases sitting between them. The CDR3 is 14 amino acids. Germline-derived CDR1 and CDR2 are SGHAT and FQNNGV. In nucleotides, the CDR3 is TGTGCCAGCAGCAGCATGGGGGCTTTGGAGACCCAGTACTTC. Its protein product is CASSSMGALETQYF.

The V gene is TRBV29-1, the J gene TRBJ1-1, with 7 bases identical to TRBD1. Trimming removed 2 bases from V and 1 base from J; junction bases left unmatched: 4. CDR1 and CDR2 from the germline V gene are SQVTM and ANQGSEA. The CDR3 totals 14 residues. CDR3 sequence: CSVERGQGNTEAFF. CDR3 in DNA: TGCAGCGTTGAAAGGGGGCAGGGGAACACTGAAGCTTTCTTT.

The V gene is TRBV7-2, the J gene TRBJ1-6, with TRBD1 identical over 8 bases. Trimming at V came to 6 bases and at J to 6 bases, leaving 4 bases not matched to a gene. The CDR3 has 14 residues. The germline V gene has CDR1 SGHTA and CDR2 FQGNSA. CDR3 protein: CASRDRGGNSPLHF. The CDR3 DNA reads TGTGCCAGCAGAGACAGGGGTGGTAATTCACCCCTCCACTTT.

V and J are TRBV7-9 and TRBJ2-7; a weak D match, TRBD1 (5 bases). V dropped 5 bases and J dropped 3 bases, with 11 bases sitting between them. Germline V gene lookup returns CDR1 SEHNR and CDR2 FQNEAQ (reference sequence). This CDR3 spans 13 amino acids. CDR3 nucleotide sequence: TGTGCCAGCAGCCAGGACATAAACTACGAGCAGTACTTC. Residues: CASSQDINYEQYF.

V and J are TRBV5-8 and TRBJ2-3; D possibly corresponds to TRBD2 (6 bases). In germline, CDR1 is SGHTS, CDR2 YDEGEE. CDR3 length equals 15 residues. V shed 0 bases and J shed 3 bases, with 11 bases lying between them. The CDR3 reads CASSLGGERTDTQYF. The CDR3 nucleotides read TGTGCCAGCAGCTTGGGGGGGGAGCGGACAGATACGCAGTATTTT.

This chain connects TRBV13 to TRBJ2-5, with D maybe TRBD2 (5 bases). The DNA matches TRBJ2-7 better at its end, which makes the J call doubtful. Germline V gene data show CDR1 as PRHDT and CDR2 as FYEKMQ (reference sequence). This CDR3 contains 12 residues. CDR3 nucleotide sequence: TGTGCCAGCAGCTCGGGAACCTACGAGCAGTACTTC. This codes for CASSSGTYEQYF.

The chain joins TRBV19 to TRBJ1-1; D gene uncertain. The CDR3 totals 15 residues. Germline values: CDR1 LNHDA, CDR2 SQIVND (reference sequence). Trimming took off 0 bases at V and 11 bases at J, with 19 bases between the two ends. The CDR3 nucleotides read TGTGCCAGTAGTATAGATCTGGCCGGCCCGCTGGGCGCTTTCTTT. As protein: CASSIDLAGPLGAFF.

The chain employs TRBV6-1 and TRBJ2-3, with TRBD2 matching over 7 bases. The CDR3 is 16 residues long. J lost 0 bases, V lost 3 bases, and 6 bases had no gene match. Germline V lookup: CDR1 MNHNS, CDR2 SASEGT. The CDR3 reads CASSEGAGSSTDTQYF. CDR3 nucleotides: TGTGCCAGCAGTGAGGGAGCGGGGTCTAGCACAGATACGCAGTATTTT.

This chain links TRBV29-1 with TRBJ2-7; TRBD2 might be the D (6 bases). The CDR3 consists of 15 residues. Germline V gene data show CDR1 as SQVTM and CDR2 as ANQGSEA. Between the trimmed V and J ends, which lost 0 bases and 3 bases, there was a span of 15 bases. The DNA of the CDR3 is TGCAGCGTTGAAGATAGGGGACGGGGGATCTACGAGCAGTACTTC. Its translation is CSVEDRGRGIYEQYF.

The CDR3 bases are TGTGCCAGCAGTTTAGGGCAGTTATCAGAGACCCAGTACTTC. Residues: CASSLGQLSETQYF. The J gene is TRBJ2-5, the V gene TRBV28; no clear D gene. From germline, CDR1 is MDHEN and CDR2 SYDVKM. CDR3 size: 14 residues. Deletions cut 2 bases from V and 4 bases from J, with 11 bases between.

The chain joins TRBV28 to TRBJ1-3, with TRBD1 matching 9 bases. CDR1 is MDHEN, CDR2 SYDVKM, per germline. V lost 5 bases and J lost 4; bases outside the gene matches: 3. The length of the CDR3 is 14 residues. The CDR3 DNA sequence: TGTGCCAGCAGTCTCACAGGGGGCGGAAACACCATATATTTT. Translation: CASSLTGGGNTIYF.

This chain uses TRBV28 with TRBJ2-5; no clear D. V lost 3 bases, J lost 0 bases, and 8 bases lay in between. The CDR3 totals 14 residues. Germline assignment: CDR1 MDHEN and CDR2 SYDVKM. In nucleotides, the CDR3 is TGTGCCAGCAGTTTTCCCGCTAACCAAGAGACCCAGTACTTC. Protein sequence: CASSFPANQETQYF.

CDR3 protein: CASSKGGDGYEQYF. The CDR3 DNA is TGTGCCAGCAGCAAAGGGGGCGACGGCTACGAGCAGTACTTC. The rearrangement joins TRBV28 to TRBJ2-7; 7 nucleotides agree with TRBD1. This CDR3 is built from 14 residues. V shed 6 bases and J 3 bases; nucleotides not matched to a gene: 8. Germline-derived CDR1 and CDR2 are MDHEN and SYDVKM. Based on the CDR3 plus reference TRBV28 and TRBJ2-7, the full variable domain is DVKVTQSSRYLVKRTGEKVFLECVQDMDHENMFWYRQDPGLGLRLIYFSYDVKMKEKGDIPEGYSVSREKKERFSLILESASTNQTSMYLCASSKGGDGYEQYFGPGTRLTVT.

DNA of the CDR3: TGTGCCATCATGGCTAGCGGGAAGATCACAGATACGCAGTATTTT. Translation gives CAIMASGKITDTQYF. The J gene is TRBJ2-3, the V gene TRBV10-3; 9 bases are shared with TRBD2. After removal of 7 bases from V and 2 bases from J, the junction contained 7 bases not matched to a gene. CDR1 is ENHRY and CDR2 is SYGVKD in the germline V gene. This CDR3 spans 15 amino acids.

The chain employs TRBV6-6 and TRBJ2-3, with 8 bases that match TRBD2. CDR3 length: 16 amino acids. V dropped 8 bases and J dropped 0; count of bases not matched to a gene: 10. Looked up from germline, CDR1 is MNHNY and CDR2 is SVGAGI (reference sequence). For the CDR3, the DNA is TGTGCCAGCCGCTCCACGGGGGGGGCTAGCACAGATACGCAGTATTTT. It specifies CASRSTGGASTDTQYF.

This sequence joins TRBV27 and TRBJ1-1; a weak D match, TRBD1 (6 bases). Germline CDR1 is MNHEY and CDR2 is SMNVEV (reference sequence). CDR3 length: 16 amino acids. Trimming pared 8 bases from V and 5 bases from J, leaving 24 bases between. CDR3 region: CASGDVDRTSGTEAFF. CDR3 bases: TGTGCCAGCGGGGACGTCGACAGGACCTCGGGTACTGAAGCTTTCTTT.

Here the CDR3 DNA reads TGCACCAGCAGCCAAGGGACAGAGATGAACACTGAAGCTTTCTTT. Protein product: CTSSQGTEMNTEAFF. The chain is built from TRBV1 and TRBJ1-1; the table names TRBD1, a call not compared with the DNA. TRBV1 is a pseudogene. This CDR3 has 15 amino acids.

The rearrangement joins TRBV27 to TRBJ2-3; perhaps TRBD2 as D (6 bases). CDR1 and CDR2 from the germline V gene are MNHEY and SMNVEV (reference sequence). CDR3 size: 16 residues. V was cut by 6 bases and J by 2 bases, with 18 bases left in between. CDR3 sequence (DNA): TGTGCCAGCAGACGGGACCTGGGGGGAGACACAGATACGCAGTATTTT. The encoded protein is CASRRDLGGDTDTQYF.

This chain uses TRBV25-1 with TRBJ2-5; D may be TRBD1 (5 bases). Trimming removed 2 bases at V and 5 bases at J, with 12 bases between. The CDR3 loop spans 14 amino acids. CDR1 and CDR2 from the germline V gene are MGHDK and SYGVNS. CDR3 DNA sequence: TGTGCCAGCAGTGAAGATGACAGAATGGAGACCCAGTACTTC. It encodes CASSEDDRMETQYF.

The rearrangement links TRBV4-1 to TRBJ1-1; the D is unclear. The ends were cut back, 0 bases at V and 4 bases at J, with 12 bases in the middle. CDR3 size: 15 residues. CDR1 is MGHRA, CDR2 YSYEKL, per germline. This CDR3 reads CASSQESARSTEAFF. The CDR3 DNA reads TGCGCCAGCAGCCAAGAAAGTGCGAGGAGCACTGAAGCTTTCTTT.

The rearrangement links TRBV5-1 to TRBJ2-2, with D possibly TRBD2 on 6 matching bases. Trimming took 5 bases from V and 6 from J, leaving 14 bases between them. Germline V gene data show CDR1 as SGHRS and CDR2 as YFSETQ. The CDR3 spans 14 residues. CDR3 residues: CASSSGLLAGELFF. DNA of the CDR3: TGCGCCAGCAGTTCGGGACTCTTGGCCGGGGAGCTGTTTTTT.

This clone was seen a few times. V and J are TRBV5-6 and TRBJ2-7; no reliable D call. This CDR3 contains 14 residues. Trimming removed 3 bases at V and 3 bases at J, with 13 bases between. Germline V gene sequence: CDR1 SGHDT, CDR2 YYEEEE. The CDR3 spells CASSSERGNYEQYF. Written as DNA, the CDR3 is TGTGCCAGCAGCTCAGAGAGAGGAAACTACGAGCAGTACTTC.

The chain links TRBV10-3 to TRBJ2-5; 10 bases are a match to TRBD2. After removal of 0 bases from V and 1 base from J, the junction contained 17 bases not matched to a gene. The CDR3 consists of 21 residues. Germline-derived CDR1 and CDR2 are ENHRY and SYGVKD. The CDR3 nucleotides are TGTGCCATCAGTGAGTCTCTAGCGGGAGCCGCTAGGGGTGGGGTCCAAGAGACCCAGTACTTC. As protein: CAISESLAGAARGGVQETQYF.

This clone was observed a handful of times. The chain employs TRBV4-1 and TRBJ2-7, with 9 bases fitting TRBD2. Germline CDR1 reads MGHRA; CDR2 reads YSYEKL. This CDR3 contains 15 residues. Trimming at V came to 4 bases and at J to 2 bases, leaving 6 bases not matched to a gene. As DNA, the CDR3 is TGCGCCAGCAGCCGATCTAGCGGGATTACCTACGAGCAGTACTTC. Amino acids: CASSRSSGITYEQYF.

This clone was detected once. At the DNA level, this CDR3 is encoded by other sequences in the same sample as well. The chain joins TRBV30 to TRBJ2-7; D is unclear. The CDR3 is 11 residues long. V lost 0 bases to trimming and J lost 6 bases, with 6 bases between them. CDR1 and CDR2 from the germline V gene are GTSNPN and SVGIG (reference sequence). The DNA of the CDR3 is TGTGCCTGGAGTGTACTCTCCGAGCAGTACTTC. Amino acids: CAWSVLSEQYF.

The CDR3 sequence: CASSEAWGTSPGGYTF. The DNA of the CDR3 is TGTGCCAGCAGTGAAGCTTGGGGGACTTCCCCAGGAGGCTACACCTTC. The V call is TRBV6-1, the J call TRBJ1-2; tentatively, D is TRBD1 (5 bases). CDR3 size: 16 residues. Trimming removed 0 bases from V and 8 bases from J, with 19 bases in between. Germline V lookup: CDR1 MNHNS, CDR2 SASEGT.

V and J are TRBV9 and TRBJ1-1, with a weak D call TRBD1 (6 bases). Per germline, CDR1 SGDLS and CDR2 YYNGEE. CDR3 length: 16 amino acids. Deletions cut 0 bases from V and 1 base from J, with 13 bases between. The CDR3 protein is CASSVGIGTQNTEAFF. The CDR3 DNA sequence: TGTGCCAGCAGCGTAGGGATAGGGACACAGAACACTGAAGCTTTCTTT.